These 28 T cell receptor beta chains share one sample of origin, sequenced in a study of T-cell reconstitution after alpha-beta-depleted transplantation in children. Unique molecular identifiers were used to barcode this TCRbeta library. Each CDR3 protein gets one entry after TCRdb re-called the PCR reads with MiXCR. The sample yields about 370,000 distinct CDR3 sequences, approximately 20% seen once. Sequencing used PBMCs from the stem cell graft donor, obtained from the stem cell graft. The receptors come from a human donor who donated a stem cell graft to a child with acute myeloid leukemia.

The J gene is TRBJ1-2, the V gene TRBV7-9; D might be TRBD1 (5 bases). The CDR3 has 13 residues. With 3 bases removed from V and 4 bases from J, the gap between germline ends came to 9 bases. Germline V gene lookup returns CDR1 SEHNR and CDR2 FQNEAQ (reference sequence). CDR3 sequence reads: CASSLDDSYGYTF. CDR3 bases: TGTGCCAGCAGCTTGGACGACAGCTATGGCTACACCTTC.

This clonotype counts as medium-sized. The chain joins TRBV20-1 to TRBJ2-3, with D unclear. Germline V gives CDR1 DFQATT, CDR2 SNEGSKA (reference sequence). The CDR3 has 14 residues. Trimming left V 7 bases short and J 4 bases short, with 18 bases between. CDR3 in DNA: TGCAGTGTCCCCGGACCTGCGCCCGCAGATACGCAGTATTTT. Its protein is CSVPGPAPADTQYF.

The chain employs TRBV7-9 and TRBJ2-1; 12 nucleotides align to TRBD2. There are 15 residues in the CDR3. In germline, CDR1 is SEHNR, CDR2 FQNEAQ (reference sequence). V lost 5 bases to trimming and J lost 7 bases; unmatched junction nucleotides: 6. CDR3: CASSITSGRQNEQFF. The CDR3, as DNA: TGTGCCAGCAGCATAACTAGCGGGAGGCAAAATGAGCAGTTCTTC.

V usage is TRBV5-4 and J usage is TRBJ2-7; 8 bases match TRBD1. CDR1 and CDR2 (germline): SGHNT, YYREEE (reference sequence). The CDR3 contains 16 residues. V shed 4 bases, J shed 6 bases, and the junction held 15 bases outside the gene matches. CDR3 bases: TGTGCCAGCAGCCTACTACTCGGACAGGGAGCATCCGAGCAGTACTTC. Translating it yields CASSLLLGQGASEQYF.

This clonotype was detected only a few times. This CDR3 reads CASSPEGIAQFF. Here the CDR3 DNA reads TGTGCCAGCAGTCCGGAGGGTATAGCGCAGTTCTTC. The chain links TRBV7-3 to TRBJ2-1; perhaps TRBD2 as D (6 bases). The CDR3 spans 12 residues. The V end lost 6 bases, the J end lost 12 bases, and 15 bases lay between the germline ends. Looked up from germline, CDR1 is SGHTA and CDR2 is FQGTGA. Combining the CDR3 with reference TRBV7-3 and TRBJ2-1 gives the whole variable domain GAGVSQTPSNKVTEKGKYVELRCDPISGHTALYWYRQSLGQGPEFLIYFQGTGAADDSGLPNDRFFAVRPEGSVSTLKIQRTERGDSAVYLCASSPEGIAQFFGPGTRLTVL.

This clonotype was recorded at least ten times. The rearrangement links TRBV20-1 to TRBJ2-1; perhaps D is TRBD1 or TRBD2 (6 bases each). This CDR3 comprises 14 residues. Trimming left V 2 bases short and J 5 bases short, with 13 bases between. Germline V lookup: CDR1 DFQATT, CDR2 SNEGSKA (reference sequence). CDR3 in amino acids: CSARSPGAHNEQFF. The CDR3 DNA is TGCAGTGCTAGATCACCGGGGGCACACAATGAGCAGTTCTTC.

The CDR3 here is CSASLSSTGGNTEAFF. DNA for the CDR3: TGCAGTGCTAGCCTGAGTAGTACAGGGGGGAACACTGAAGCTTTCTTT. The chain recombines TRBV20-1 with TRBJ1-1; TRBD1 matches 8 bases. CDR3 length: 16 amino acids. The ends lost 3 bases at V and 1 base at J; junction bases unmatched: 10. Germline V gives CDR1 DFQATT, CDR2 SNEGSKA (reference sequence).

This clonotype was picked up a small number of times. The chain is built from TRBV5-6 and TRBJ2-7, with D unclear. In germline, CDR1 is SGHDT, CDR2 YYEEEE. The CDR3 runs 15 residues. Trimming took 2 bases from V and 0 from J, leaving 12 bases between them. CDR3 amino acids: CASSLGGPSSYEQYF. DNA of the CDR3: TGTGCCAGCAGCTTAGGTGGTCCAAGCTCCTACGAGCAGTACTTC. Using reference TRBV5-6 and TRBJ2-7 for the parts outside the CDR3, the full variable domain is DAGVTQSPTHLIKTRGQQVTLRCSPKSGHDTVSWYQQALGQGPQFIFQYYEEEERQRGNFPDRFSGHQFPNYSSELNVNALLLGDSALYLCASSLGGPSSYEQYFGPGTRLTVT.

This clonotype was picked up many times. This chain uses TRBV12-3 or TRBV12-4 with TRBJ1-1; D remains ambiguous. The CDR3 extends over 13 amino acids. V lost 5 bases and J 0 bases, leaving 7 bases between the germline ends. CDR3 sequence reads: CASSPQLNTEAFF. Here the CDR3 DNA reads TGTGCCAGCAGTCCTCAGTTGAACACTGAAGCTTTCTTT.

CDR3 protein: CASSLGTAGAGYNEQFF. The CDR3 DNA reads TGCGCCAGCAGCTTGGGTACGGCGGGAGCGGGTTACAATGAGCAGTTCTTC. The chain joins TRBV5-1 to TRBJ2-1; the match to TRBD2 covers 7 bases. CDR1 SGHRS and CDR2 YFSETQ come from the germline V gene. The trim removed 0 bases at V and 4 bases at J, leaving 10 bases unmatched. CDR3 length: 17 residues.

This clonotype was seen a few times. The rearrangement joins TRBV12-3 or TRBV12-4 to TRBJ2-2; no definite D call. Trimming left V 5 bases short and J 1 base short, with 8 bases between. The CDR3 totals 14 residues. Here the CDR3 reads CASSSRENTGELFF. The CDR3 coding sequence is TGTGCCAGCAGTAGTCGAGAGAACACCGGGGAGCTGTTTTTT.

The chain couples TRBV20-1 to TRBJ2-3, with TRBD1 matching over 9 bases. The CDR3 is 15 residues long. Looked up from germline, CDR1 is DFQATT and CDR2 is SNEGSKA (reference sequence). V lost 0 bases to trimming and J lost 2 bases; unmatched junction nucleotides: 3. CDR3 sequence: CSARDWTGVTDTQYF. The CDR3 nucleotides are TGCAGTGCTAGAGATTGGACAGGGGTCACAGATACGCAGTATTTT.

This sequence joins TRBV7-9 and TRBJ2-7; the D gene is possibly TRBD2 (5 bases). Per the germline V gene, CDR1 is SEHNR and CDR2 is FQNEAQ (reference sequence). With 11 bases removed from V and 7 bases from J, the gap between germline ends came to 15 bases. This CDR3 is built from 11 residues. CDR3 coding DNA: TGTGCCGGGGAGTCCGGGGATGAGCAGTACTTC. Translation gives CAGESGDEQYF. The variable domain in full, completed from reference TRBV7-9 and TRBJ2-7, reads DTGVSQNPRHKITKRGQNVTFRCDPISEHNRLYWYRQTLGQGPEFLTYFQNEAQLEKSRLLSDRFSAERPKGSFSTLEIQRTEQGDSAMYLCAGESGDEQYFGPGTRLTVT.

The chain combines TRBV27 with TRBJ2-7; TRBD1 aligns across 7 bases. CDR3 size: 13 residues. The V gene end was trimmed by 8 bases and the J gene end by 7 bases; junction bases not matched to a gene: 11. Germline V gene data show CDR1 as MNHEY and CDR2 as SMNVEV (reference sequence). CDR3 DNA: TGTGCCAGCCGAAGGGGGCCTAATGGGGAGCAGTACTTC. Residues: CASRRGPNGEQYF.

This clonotype was seen many times. V gene TRBV4-2 combines with J gene TRBJ2-3; D is perhaps TRBD2 (7 bases). The CDR3 totals 16 residues. Germline V gene lookup returns CDR1 LGHNA and CDR2 YNFKEQ. V lost 4 bases and J lost 1, with 15 bases in between. The CDR3 spells CASSLPGGGRTDTQYF. CDR3 nucleotides: TGTGCCAGCAGCCTCCCCGGCGGGGGCCGCACAGATACGCAGTATTTT.

The chain recombines TRBV9 with TRBJ2-1; 11 nucleotides line up with TRBD2. The germline CDR1 and CDR2 sequences are SGDLS and YYNGEE. The CDR3 sequence is 15 residues long. Trimming removed 3 bases from V and 7 bases from J; junction bases left unmatched: 6. DNA of the CDR3: TGTGCCAGCAGCGCGACTAGCGGGACGTGGAATGAGCAGTTCTTC. Protein product: CASSATSGTWNEQFF.

This clonotype was seen repeatedly, ten times or more. This rearrangement joins TRBV6-1 to TRBJ2-1; TRBD2 might be the D (5 bases). The ends were cut back, 6 bases at V and 7 bases at J, with 13 bases in the middle. The CDR3 has 13 residues. The germline gives CDR1 MNHNS, CDR2 SASEGT. CDR3 DNA: TGTGCCAGCAGGCGCGGGCCGGATAATGAGCAGTTCTTC. Residues: CASRRGPDNEQFF.

This clonotype has more than one count but fewer than ten. The V gene is TRBV5-1, the J gene TRBJ2-7; either TRBD1 or TRBD2 may fit D (5 bases each). The CDR3 consists of 15 residues. The germline V and J ends were trimmed by 3 bases and 5 bases, with 18 bases remaining between them. CDR1 SGHRS and CDR2 YFSETQ come from the germline V gene. The CDR3 nucleotides are TGCGCCAGCAGCTCAGCCGGGACCCTGCTCCACGAGCAGTACTTC. Residues: CASSSAGTLLHEQYF. The full variable domain, with the rest looked up from reference TRBV5-1 and TRBJ2-7, is KAGVTQTPRYLIKTRGQQVTLSCSPISGHRSVSWYQQTPGQGLQFLFEYFSETQRNKGNFPGRFSGRQFSNSRSEMNVSTLELGDSALYLCASSSAGTLLHEQYFGPGTRLTVT.

This clonotype was picked up many times. The chain is built from TRBV10-2 and TRBJ2-7; D might be TRBD2 (5 bases). Germline CDR1 WSHSY, CDR2 SAAADI. This CDR3 has 14 residues. Deletions cut 8 bases from V and 3 bases from J, with 17 bases between. The CDR3 loop is CASVGLVRLYEQYF. The CDR3 bases are TGCGCCAGCGTCGGACTCGTGCGGCTCTACGAGCAGTACTTC.

Only a few counts were recorded for this clonotype. CDR3 coding DNA: TGTGCCACCAGCAGAGATCCCACAGGGGGTCAGCCCCAGCATTTT. This translates into CATSRDPTGGQPQHF. This chain connects TRBV15 to TRBJ1-5; TRBD1 matches 8 bases. This CDR3 has 15 amino acids. The trim removed 0 bases at V and 6 bases at J, leaving 4 bases unmatched. CDR1 and CDR2 (germline): LNHNV, YYDKDF (reference sequence).

The chain is built from TRBV20-1 and TRBJ1-1; D not resolved. The CDR3 consists of 13 residues. Germline V gives CDR1 DFQATT, CDR2 SNEGSKA (reference sequence). V was cut by 2 bases and J by 0 bases, with 7 bases left in between. CDR3 in amino acids: CSARLAMNTEAFF. The CDR3 DNA follows: TGCAGTGCTAGACTGGCCATGAACACTGAAGCTTTCTTT.

The rearrangement joins TRBV15 to TRBJ2-7; 7 nucleotides line up with TRBD2. CDR1 is LNHNV and CDR2 is YYDKDF in the germline V gene (reference sequence). Germline trimming cut 0 bases from V and 6 bases from J; bases unmatched to any gene: 5. The CDR3 is 14 amino acids. The CDR3: CATSRDGEGGEQYF. The CDR3 DNA follows: TGTGCCACCAGCAGAGATGGGGAGGGCGGCGAGCAGTACTTC.

With respect to this clonotype: The CDR3 carries no conserved terminal phenylalanine or tryptophan, so it likely arises from a read error. The V call is TRBV12-3 or TRBV12-4, the J call TRBJ1-5; D not certain. This CDR3 contains 13 residues. Trimming shortened V by 5 bases and J by 5 bases, and 10 bases separated the two germline ends. CDR3 sequence reads: CASSPSVDQPQHC. The CDR3 DNA follows: TGTGCCAGCAGTCCCTCGGTGGATCAGCCCCAGCATTGT.

Many counts were recorded for this clonotype. V is TRBV29-1 and J is TRBJ2-7; TRBD2 matches at 11 bases. Germline trimming cut 5 bases from V and 5 bases from J; bases unmatched to any gene: 2. From germline, CDR1 is SQVTM and CDR2 ANQGSEA. The CDR3 consists of 12 residues. CDR3 amino acids: CSVPLAGDEQYF. The DNA for the CDR3 is TGCAGCGTTCCACTAGCGGGAGACGAGCAGTACTTC.

This clonotype came up many times. This rearrangement joins TRBV10-3 to TRBJ2-2; possibly TRBD1 for D (6 bases). This CDR3 has 15 residues. V lost 5 bases and J lost 1, with 11 bases in between. CDR1 is ENHRY, CDR2 SYGVKD, per germline. The DNA of the CDR3 is TGTGCCATCAGTTTTGACAGGATGAACACCGGGGAGCTGTTTTTT. Translating it yields CAISFDRMNTGELFF.

This clonotype was observed many times. The CDR3: CATSRSQRLVQGIKDTQYF. The CDR3 DNA follows: TGTGCCACCAGCAGATCCCAACGGTTGGTGCAGGGTATCAAAGATACGCAGTATTTT. This chain joins TRBV15 and TRBJ2-3, with D perhaps TRBD1 (5 bases). CDR1 and CDR2 from the germline V gene are LNHNV and YYDKDF (reference sequence). The CDR3 length is 19 residues. V lost 2 bases and J 5 bases, leaving 26 bases between the germline ends.

This clonotype was picked up a small number of times. The V and J genes are TRBV12-3 or TRBV12-4 and TRBJ1-1; possible D gene TRBD1, 6 bases. The CDR3 runs to 15 residues. Trimming removed 10 bases at V and 1 base at J, with 19 bases between. The CDR3 is CATGSQGVENTEAFF. Written as DNA, the CDR3 is TGTGCCACAGGGTCACAGGGAGTGGAGAACACTGAAGCTTTCTTT.

This clonotype was observed a handful of times. The chain uses TRBV5-1 and TRBJ1-5, with 8 bases identical to TRBD1. Germline CDR1 is SGHRS and CDR2 is YFSETQ. Losses at the gene ends were 5 bases for V and 0 bases for J; bases not matched to a gene: 10. This CDR3 spans 17 amino acids. For the CDR3, the DNA is TGCGCCAGCAGTGCAGGGGGCGCGGACTATAGCAATCAGCCCCAGCATTTT. This sequence encodes CASSAGGADYSNQPQHF.